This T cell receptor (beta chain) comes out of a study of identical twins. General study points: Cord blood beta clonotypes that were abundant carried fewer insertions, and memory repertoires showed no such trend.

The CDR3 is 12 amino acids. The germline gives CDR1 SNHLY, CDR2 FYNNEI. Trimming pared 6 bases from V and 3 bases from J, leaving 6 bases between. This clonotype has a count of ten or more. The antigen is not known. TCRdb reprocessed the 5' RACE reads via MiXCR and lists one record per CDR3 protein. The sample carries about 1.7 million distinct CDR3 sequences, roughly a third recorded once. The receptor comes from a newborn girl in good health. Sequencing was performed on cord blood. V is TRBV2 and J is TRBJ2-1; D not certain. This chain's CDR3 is CASSGNYNEQFF. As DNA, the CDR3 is TGTGCCAGCAGCGGAAACTACAATGAGCAGTTCTTC.